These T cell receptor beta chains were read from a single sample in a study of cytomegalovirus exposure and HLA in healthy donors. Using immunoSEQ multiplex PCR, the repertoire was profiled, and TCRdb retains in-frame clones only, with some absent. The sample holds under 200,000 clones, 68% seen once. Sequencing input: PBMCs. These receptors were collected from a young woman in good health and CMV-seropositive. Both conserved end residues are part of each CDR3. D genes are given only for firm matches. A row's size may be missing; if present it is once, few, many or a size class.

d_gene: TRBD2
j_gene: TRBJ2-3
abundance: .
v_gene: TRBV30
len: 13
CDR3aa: CAGSSGNSDTQYF
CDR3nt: TGTGCCGGGTCTAGCGGGAATTCAGATACGCAGTATTTT

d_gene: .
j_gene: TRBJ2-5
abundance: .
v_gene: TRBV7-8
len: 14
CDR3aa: CASSLDTGRETQYF
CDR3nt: TGTGCCAGCAGCTTAGATACGGGGAGAGAGACCCAGTACTTC

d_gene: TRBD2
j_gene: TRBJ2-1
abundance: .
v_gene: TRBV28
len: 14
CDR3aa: CASGWGLAGEEQFF
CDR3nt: TGTGCCAGCGGATGGGGACTAGCGGGAGAGGAGCAGTTCTTC

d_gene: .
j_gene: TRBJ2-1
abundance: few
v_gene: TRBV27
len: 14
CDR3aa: CASSLRGMGNEQFF
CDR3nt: TGTGCCAGCAGTTTACGGGGGATGGGCAATGAGCAGTTCTTC

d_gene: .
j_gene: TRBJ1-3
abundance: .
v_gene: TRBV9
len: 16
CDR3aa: CASGQGAGVTGNTIYF
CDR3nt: TGTGCCAGCGGACAAGGGGCAGGGGTTACAGGAAACACCATATATTTT

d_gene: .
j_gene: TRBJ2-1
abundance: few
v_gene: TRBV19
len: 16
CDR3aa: CASSILGQGLIHEQFF
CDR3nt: TGTGCCAGTAGTATCCTCGGGCAGGGTTTAATTCATGAGCAGTTCTTC

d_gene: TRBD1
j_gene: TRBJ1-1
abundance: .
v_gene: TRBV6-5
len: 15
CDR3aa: CASSYYQGARGEAFF
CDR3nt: TGTGCCAGCAGTTACTATCAGGGGGCGCGAGGTGAAGCTTTCTTT

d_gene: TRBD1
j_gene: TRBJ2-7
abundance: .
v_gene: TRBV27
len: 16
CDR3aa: CASSFGIGDRPPEQYF
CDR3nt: TGTGCCAGCAGTTTCGGCATTGGGGACAGGCCCCCCGAGCAGTACTTC

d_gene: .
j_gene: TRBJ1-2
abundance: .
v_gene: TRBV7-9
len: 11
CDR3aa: CASSLTGGYTF
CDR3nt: TGTGCCAGCAGCTTAACAGGCGGCTACACCTTC

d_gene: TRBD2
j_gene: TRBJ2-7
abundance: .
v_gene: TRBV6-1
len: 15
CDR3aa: CATALESGTSYEQYF
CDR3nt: TGTGCCACCGCCCTTGAAAGCGGGACCTCCTACGAGCAGTACTTC

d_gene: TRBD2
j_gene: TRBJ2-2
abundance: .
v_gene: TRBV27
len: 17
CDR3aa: CASSSGLAGVGAGELFF
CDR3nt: TGTGCCAGCAGTTCCGGACTAGCGGGAGTCGGGGCCGGGGAGCTGTTTTTT

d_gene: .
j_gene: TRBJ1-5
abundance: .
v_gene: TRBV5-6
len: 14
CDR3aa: CASSLGQINQPQHF
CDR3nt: TGTGCCAGCAGCTTGGGACAGATTAATCAGCCCCAGCATTTT

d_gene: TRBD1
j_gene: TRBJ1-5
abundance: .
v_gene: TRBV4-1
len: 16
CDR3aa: CASSQAGGRGYQPQHF
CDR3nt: TGCGCCAGCAGCCAAGCCGGAGGCAGGGGGTATCAGCCCCAGCATTTT

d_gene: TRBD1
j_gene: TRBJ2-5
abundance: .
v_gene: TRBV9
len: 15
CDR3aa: CASSLSGTAQETQYF
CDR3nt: TGTGCCAGCAGTCTGTCCGGGACAGCTCAAGAGACCCAGTACTTC

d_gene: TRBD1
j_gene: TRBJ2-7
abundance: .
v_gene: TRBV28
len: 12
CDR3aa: CASWDRVYEQYF
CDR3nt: TGTGCCAGCTGGGACAGGGTCTACGAGCAGTACTTC

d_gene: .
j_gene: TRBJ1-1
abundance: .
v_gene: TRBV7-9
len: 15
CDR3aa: CASSLATDSTPEAFF
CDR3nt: TGTGCCAGCAGCTTAGCGACCGACAGCACCCCTGAAGCTTTCTTT

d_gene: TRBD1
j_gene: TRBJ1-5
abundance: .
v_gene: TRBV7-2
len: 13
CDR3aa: CASSTDRGKPQHF
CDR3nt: TGTGCCAGCAGCACGGACAGGGGAAAGCCCCAGCATTTT

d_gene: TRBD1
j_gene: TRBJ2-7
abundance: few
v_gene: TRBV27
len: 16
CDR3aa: CASSAFGTGSSYEQYF
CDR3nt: TGTGCCAGCAGTGCCTTCGGGACAGGGAGCTCCTACGAGCAGTACTTC

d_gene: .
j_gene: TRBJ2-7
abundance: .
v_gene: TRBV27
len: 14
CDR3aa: CASSSGLLTYEQYF
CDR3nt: TGTGCCAGCAGTTCAGGACTATTGACCTACGAGCAGTACTTC

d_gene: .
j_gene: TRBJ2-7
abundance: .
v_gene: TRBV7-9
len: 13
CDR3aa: CASSHGGSSEQYF
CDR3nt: TGTGCCAGCAGCCACGGAGGCTCATCCGAGCAGTACTTC

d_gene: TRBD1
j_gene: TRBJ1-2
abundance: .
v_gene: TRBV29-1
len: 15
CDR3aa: CSVEGQGSGNYGYTF
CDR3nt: TGCAGCGTTGAGGGACAGGGTTCCGGAAACTATGGCTACACCTTC

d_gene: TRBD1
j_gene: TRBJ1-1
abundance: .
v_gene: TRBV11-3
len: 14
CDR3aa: CASSLSGQREKAFF
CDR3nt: TGTGCCAGCAGCTTATCGGGACAGAGGGAGAAAGCTTTCTTT

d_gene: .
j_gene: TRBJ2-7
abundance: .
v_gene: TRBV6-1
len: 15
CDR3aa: CASTHGEGLSYEQYF
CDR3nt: TGTGCCAGCACCCACGGAGAGGGACTTTCCTACGAGCAGTACTTC

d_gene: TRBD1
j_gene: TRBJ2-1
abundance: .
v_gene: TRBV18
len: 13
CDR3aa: CASSRTGVHEQFF
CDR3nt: TGTGCCAGCTCTCGTACAGGGGTACATGAGCAGTTCTTC

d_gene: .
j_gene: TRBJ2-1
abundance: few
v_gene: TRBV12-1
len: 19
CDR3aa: CASSSGQGWDSSSYNEQFF
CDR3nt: TGTGCCAGCAGTAGCGGACAGGGGTGGGATTCGAGCTCCTACAATGAGCAGTTCTTC

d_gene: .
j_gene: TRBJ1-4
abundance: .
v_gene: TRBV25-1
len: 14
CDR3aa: CASSDGGLNEKLFF
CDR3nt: TGTGCCAGCAGTGACGGCGGATTAAATGAAAAACTGTTTTTT

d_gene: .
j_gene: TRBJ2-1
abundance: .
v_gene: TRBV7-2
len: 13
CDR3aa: CASSLDSLNEQFF
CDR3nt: TGTGCCAGCAGCTTAGATTCCCTGAATGAGCAGTTCTTC

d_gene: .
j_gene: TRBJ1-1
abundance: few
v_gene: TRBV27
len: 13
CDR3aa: CASQGLGNTEAFF
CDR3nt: TGTGCCAGTCAGGGCCTAGGTAACACTGAAGCTTTCTTT

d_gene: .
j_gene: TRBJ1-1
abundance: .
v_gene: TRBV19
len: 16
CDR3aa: CASSQGTRGLGTEAFF
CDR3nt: TGTGCCAGTAGTCAGGGGACTAGGGGACTCGGCACTGAAGCTTTCTTT

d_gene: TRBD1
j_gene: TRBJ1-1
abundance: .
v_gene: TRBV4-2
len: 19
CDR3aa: CASSQDPPTGATRLTEAFF
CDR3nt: TGTGCCAGCAGCCAAGATCCCCCCACAGGGGCCACAAGACTCACTGAAGCTTTCTTT

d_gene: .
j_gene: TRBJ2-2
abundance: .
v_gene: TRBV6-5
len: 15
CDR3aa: CASGDTFSNTGELFF
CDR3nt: TGTGCCAGCGGGGACACTTTTTCGAACACCGGGGAGCTGTTTTTT

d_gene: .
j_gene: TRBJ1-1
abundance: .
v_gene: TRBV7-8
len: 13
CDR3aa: CASSLQRQNEAFF
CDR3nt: TGTGCCAGCAGCTTACAAAGACAGAATGAAGCTTTCTTT

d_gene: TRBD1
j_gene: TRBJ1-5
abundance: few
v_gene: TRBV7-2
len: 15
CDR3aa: CASSLQTGNNQPQHF
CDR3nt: TGTGCCAGCAGCTTACAGACAGGGAACAATCAGCCCCAGCATTTT

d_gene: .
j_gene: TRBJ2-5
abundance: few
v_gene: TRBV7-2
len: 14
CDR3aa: CASSFGGVKETQYF
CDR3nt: TGTGCCAGCAGCTTTGGCGGGGTAAAAGAGACCCAGTACTTC

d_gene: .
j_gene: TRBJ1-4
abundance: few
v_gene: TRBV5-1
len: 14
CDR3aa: CASSSGTWDEKLFF
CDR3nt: TGCGCCAGCAGTTCCGGGACATGGGATGAAAAACTGTTTTTT

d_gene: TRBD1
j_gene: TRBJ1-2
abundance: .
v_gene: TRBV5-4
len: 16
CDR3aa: CASSGHTGTGAAGYTF
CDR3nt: TGTGCCAGCAGTGGACATACCGGGACAGGGGCCGCCGGCTACACCTTC

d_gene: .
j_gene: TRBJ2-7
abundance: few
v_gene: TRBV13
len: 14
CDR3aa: CASTSRAGGREQYF
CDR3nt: TGTGCCAGCACCTCGAGGGCTGGGGGCCGAGAGCAGTACTTC

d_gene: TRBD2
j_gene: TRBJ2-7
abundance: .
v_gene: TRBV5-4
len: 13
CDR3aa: CASSLQRGREEYF
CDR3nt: TGTGCCAGCAGCTTGCAGCGGGGGCGCGAAGAGTACTTC

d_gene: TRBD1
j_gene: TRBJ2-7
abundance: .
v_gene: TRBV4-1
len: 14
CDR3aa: CASSPTTGPYEQYF
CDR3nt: TGCGCCAGCAGCCCGACGACAGGGCCCTACGAGCAGTACTTC

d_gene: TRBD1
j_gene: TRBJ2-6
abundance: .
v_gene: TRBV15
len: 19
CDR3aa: CATSRAWTGGYSGANVLTF
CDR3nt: TGTGCCACCAGCAGAGCCTGGACAGGGGGGTACTCTGGGGCCAACGTCCTGACTTTC

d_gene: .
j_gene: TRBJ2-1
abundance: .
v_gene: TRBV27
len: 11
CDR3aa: CASSQNNEQFF
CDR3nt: TGTGCCAGCAGTCAAAACAATGAGCAGTTCTTC

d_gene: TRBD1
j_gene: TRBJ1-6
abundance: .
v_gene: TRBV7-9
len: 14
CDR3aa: CASSHGQGLSPLHF
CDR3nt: TGTGCCAGCAGCCATGGACAGGGATTATCACCCCTCCACTTT

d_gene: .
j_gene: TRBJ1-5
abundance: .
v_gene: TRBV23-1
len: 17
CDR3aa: CASSQSARPSSNQPQHF
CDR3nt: TGCGCCAGCAGTCAATCGGCCAGGCCCTCCAGCAATCAGCCCCAGCATTTT

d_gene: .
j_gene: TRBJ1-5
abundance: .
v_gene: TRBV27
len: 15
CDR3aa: CASSFWGSGNQPQHF
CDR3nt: TGTGCCAGCAGTTTTTGGGGTAGCGGCAATCAGCCCCAGCATTTT

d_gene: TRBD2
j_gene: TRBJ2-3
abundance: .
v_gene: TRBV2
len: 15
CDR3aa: CASSPSGGKTDTQYF
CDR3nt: TGTGCCAGCAGTCCTAGCGGGGGAAAGACAGATACGCAGTATTTT

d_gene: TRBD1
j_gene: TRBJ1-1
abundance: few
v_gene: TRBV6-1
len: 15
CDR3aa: CASSPGGTWNTEAFF
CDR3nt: TGTGCCAGCAGTCCAGGGGGAACGTGGAACACTGAAGCTTTCTTT

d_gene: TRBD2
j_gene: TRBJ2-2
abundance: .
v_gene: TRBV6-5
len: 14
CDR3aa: CASSQGLSTGELFF
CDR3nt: TGTGCCAGCAGTCAGGGACTATCTACCGGGGAGCTGTTTTTT

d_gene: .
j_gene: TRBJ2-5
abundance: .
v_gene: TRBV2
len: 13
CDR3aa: CASTETGWQTQYF
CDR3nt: TGTGCCAGCACCGAGACAGGTTGGCAGACCCAGTACTTC

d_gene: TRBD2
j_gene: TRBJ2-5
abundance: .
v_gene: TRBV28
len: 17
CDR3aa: CASSFYATSGYQETQYF
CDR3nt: TGTGCCAGCAGTTTCTACGCGACTAGCGGGTACCAAGAGACCCAGTACTTC

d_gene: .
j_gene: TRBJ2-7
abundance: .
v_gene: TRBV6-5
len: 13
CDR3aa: CASRRDRLYEQYF
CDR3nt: TGTGCCAGCAGACGCGACAGGCTCTACGAGCAGTACTTC

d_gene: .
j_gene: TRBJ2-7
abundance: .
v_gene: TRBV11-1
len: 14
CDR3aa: CASSLTGQHYEQYF
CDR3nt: TGTGCCAGCAGCTTAACTGGACAGCACTACGAGCAGTACTTC

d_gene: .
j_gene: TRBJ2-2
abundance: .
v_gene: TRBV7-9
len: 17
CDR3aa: CASSFPPNRGNTGELFF
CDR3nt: TGTGCCAGCAGCTTCCCCCCGAATAGGGGGAACACCGGGGAGCTGTTTTTT

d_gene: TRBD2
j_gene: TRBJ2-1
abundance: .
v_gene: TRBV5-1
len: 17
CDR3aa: CASSVSGSIRSNNEQFF
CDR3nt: TGCGCCAGCAGCGTAAGCGGGAGCATTAGATCCAACAATGAGCAGTTCTTC